Following are 17 T cell receptor beta chains from one sample sequenced in a study of T cells in Graves' hyperthyroidism and ophthalmopathy (dated by TCRdb to between 2018 and 2021). Libraries were built with multiplex PCR. TCRdb names Illumina HiSeq 2000 as the instrument used. Amplification of TCR beta CDR3 regions was carried out from RNA transcripts. The first round of RT-PCR for the TCR CDR3 was performed with the HTBI primer set and the Qiagen OneStep RT-PCR kit. In TCRdb, the public reads were trimmed at Q25 with fastp and aligned with MiXCR, with productive beta chains retained. Rows with a matching CDR3 protein are joined into one entry that keeps the most common DNA and genes. This sample holds more than 300,000 distinct CDR3 sequences; approximately 18% were observed only once. Of the sample, 40% falls within the top ten clones. The specimen was blood. These receptors came from a man aged 18-30 years with Graves' ophthalmopathy.

The chain's CDR3 is CASSPGTGASDLVNTEAFF. As DNA, the CDR3 is TGTGCCAGCTCCCCCGGGACAGGGGCCTCTGATCTTGTGAACACTGAAGCTTTCTTT. V usage is TRBV2 and J usage is TRBJ1-1; 10 bases are shared with TRBD1. The CDR3 spans 19 residues. Losses at the gene ends were 8 bases for V and 0 bases for J; bases not matched to a gene: 18. Germline loops: CDR1 SNHLY, CDR2 FYNNEI.

The table lists this clonotype with a few counts. The chain recombines TRBV12-3 or TRBV12-4 with TRBJ2-5; 7 positions agree with TRBD2. V lost 3 bases and J lost 5; bases outside the gene matches: 6. CDR3 length: 14 amino acids. CDR3 coding DNA: TGTGCCAGCAGTTTCGGGGAGGGCAGGGAGACCCAGTACTTC. It yields the protein CASSFGEGRETQYF.

This clonotype has at least ten counts. V usage is TRBV3-1 and J usage is TRBJ2-5, with TRBD1 as a possible D gene (5 bases). The CDR3 has 14 amino acids. V was pared by 1 base and J by 2 bases, with 8 bases between. Germline lookup yields CDR1 LGHDT and CDR2 YNNKEL (reference sequence). This CDR3 is CASSQGTQQETQYF. Here the CDR3 DNA reads TGTGCCAGCAGCCAAGGGACACAACAAGAGACCCAGTACTTC.

As regards this clonotype: With a much larger clone just one base away, this may be a read error. The V call is TRBV7-9, the J call TRBJ1-2; D is unresolved. The CDR3 contains 13 residues. The germline CDR1 and CDR2 sequences are SEHNR and FQNEAQ (reference sequence). The CDR3 sequence: CASSDDGNYGHTF. The CDR3 DNA follows: TGTGCCAGCAGTGACGACGGTAACTATGGCCACACCTTC.

The chain employs TRBV3-1 and TRBJ2-7; no firm D call. The CDR3 extends over 12 amino acids. Germline CDR1 and CDR2: LGHDT and YNNKEL (reference sequence). The V end was cut by 1 base, the J end by 7 bases, with 8 bases between. CDR3 sequence: CASSQALREQYF. DNA of the CDR3: TGTGCCAGCAGCCAAGCCCTGAGGGAGCAGTACTTC.

This clonotype was detected many times. The chain combines TRBV11-1 with TRBJ2-5; D is unresolved. Germline lookup yields CDR1 SGHAT and CDR2 FQDESV (reference sequence). Trimming removed 6 bases at V and 5 bases at J, with 13 bases between. The CDR3 totals 13 residues. The CDR3 sequence is CASRPYDPETQYF. CDR3 coding DNA: TGTGCCAGCAGACCGTACGACCCGGAGACCCAGTACTTC.

This clonotype was counted between two and nine times. A much more abundant neighbour one base away suggests this may be a read error. The chain couples TRBV12-3 or TRBV12-4 to TRBJ2-5, with 10 bases identical to TRBD2. The CDR3 runs to 16 residues. The V gene end was trimmed by 2 bases and the J gene end by 5 bases; junction bases not matched to a gene: 8. The CDR3, as DNA: TGTGCCAGCAGTTTACTCGCAGCGGGGGGGCGGGAGACCCAGTACTTC. Its translation is CASSLLAAGGRETQYF.

This clonotype was recorded at least ten times. The chain couples TRBV12-3 or TRBV12-4 to TRBJ1-1, with 11 bases fitting TRBD1. Trimming took 7 bases from V and 5 from J; bases not matched to a gene: 6. This CDR3 has 14 amino acids. The CDR3 bases are TGTGCCAGCAAGCGGACAGGGGGCGGGACTGAAGCTTTCTTT. It yields the protein CASKRTGGGTEAFF.

This clonotype was counted many times. V gene TRBV6-1 combines with J gene TRBJ2-3; 8 positions agree with TRBD2. The J segment lost 5 bases and the V segment lost 2 bases, leaving 6 bases of the junction unmatched. Germline values: CDR1 MNHNS, CDR2 SASEGT. This CDR3 region has 15 residues. This chain's CDR3 is CASSESRGGRDTQYF. DNA of the CDR3: TGTGCCAGCAGTGAAAGTCGGGGGGGCAGAGATACGCAGTATTTT.

Only a few counts were recorded for this clonotype. The gene calls are TRBV19 and TRBJ2-1; perhaps TRBD1 as D (5 bases). CDR3 size: 12 residues. Germline CDR1 LNHDA, CDR2 SQIVND (reference sequence). V dropped 2 bases and J dropped 6 bases, with 5 bases sitting between them. For the CDR3, the DNA is TGTGCCAGTAGTATACAGGGCAATGAGCAGTTCTTC. It specifies CASSIQGNEQFF.

This clonotype was counted a few times. The V gene is TRBV5-1, the J gene TRBJ1-1; maybe TRBD1 (6 bases). The CDR3 is 14 residues long. Deletions cut 4 bases from V and 5 bases from J, with 15 bases between. The V gene's germline CDR1 is SGHRS and CDR2 YFSETQ. The CDR3 loop is CASSGDTFRTEAFF. The CDR3 coding sequence is TGCGCCAGCAGCGGGGACACCTTCCGGACTGAAGCTTTCTTT.

The table lists this clonotype with a few counts. The chain couples TRBV19 to TRBJ1-2; TRBD1 matches 10 bases. The length of the CDR3 is 14 residues. Trimming removed 7 bases from V and 3 bases from J; junction bases left unmatched: 5. Germline V gene sequence: CDR1 LNHDA, CDR2 SQIVND (reference sequence). The CDR3 loop reads CASIPGTGDYGYTF. CDR3 nucleotides: TGTGCCAGTATCCCCGGGACAGGGGACTATGGCTACACCTTC.

The chain has TRBV5-6 and TRBJ1-3; D remains ambiguous. Germline assignment: CDR1 SGHDT and CDR2 YYEEEE. This CDR3 is 16 amino acids long. V lost 0 bases and J 4 bases, leaving 14 bases between the germline ends. CDR3 amino acids: CASSLESTRSGNTIYF. The DNA for the CDR3 is TGTGCCAGCAGCTTGGAGTCCACCAGGTCGGGAAACACCATATATTTT. The full variable domain, completed using reference TRBV5-6 and TRBJ1-3, is DAGVTQSPTHLIKTRGQQVTLRCSPKSGHDTVSWYQQALGQGPQFIFQYYEEEERQRGNFPDRFSGHQFPNYSSELNVNALLLGDSALYLCASSLESTRSGNTIYFGEGSWLTVV.

This clonotype was seen many times. The CDR3 DNA follows: TGCAGTGCTAGGGGCTACACCTTC. Its translation is CSARGYTF. The V and J genes are TRBV20-1 and TRBJ1-2; D gene ambiguous. Germline-derived CDR1 and CDR2 are DFQATT and SNEGSKA (reference sequence). V lost 3 bases to trimming and J lost 8 bases, with 1 base between them. The CDR3 runs 8 residues.

The chain has TRBV19 and TRBJ2-7; perhaps TRBD1 as D (5 bases). CDR3 length: 16 residues. Germline V lookup: CDR1 LNHDA, CDR2 SQIVND (reference sequence). Trimming removed 2 bases at V and 9 bases at J, with 23 bases between. The CDR3 DNA is TGTGCCAGTAGTATAAGATCGGCAGGGAAGATTGGGGTGCAGTACTTC. Protein sequence: CASSIRSAGKIGVQYF.

V gene TRBV19 combines with J gene TRBJ2-7; 10 nucleotides agree with TRBD2. V lost 3 bases to trimming and J lost 3 bases; unmatched junction nucleotides: 5. The V gene's germline CDR1 is LNHDA and CDR2 SQIVND (reference sequence). The CDR3 is made up of 15 amino acids. The CDR3 nucleotides read TGTGCCAGTAGTATCACTAGCGGGGACTACTACGAGCAGTACTTC. Its protein is CASSITSGDYYEQYF.

There are many counts of this clonotype. The rearrangement uses TRBV7-6 and TRBJ2-1, with TRBD1 identical over 7 bases. The CDR3 totals 14 residues. The germline CDR1 and CDR2 sequences are SGHVS and FNYEAQ. The V gene end was trimmed by 5 bases and the J gene end by 10 bases; junction bases not matched to a gene: 11. The CDR3, as DNA: TGTGCCAGCAGCCCACAGACAGGGAGTCTCGAGCAGTTCTTC. Its translation: CASSPQTGSLEQFF. Filled out from reference TRBV7-6 and TRBJ2-1, the complete variable domain reads GAGVSQSPRYKVTKRGQDVALRCDPISGHVSLYWYRQALGQGPEFLTYFNYEAQQDKSGLPNDRFSAERPEGSISTLTIQRTEQRDSAMYRCASSPQTGSLEQFFGPGTRLTVL.